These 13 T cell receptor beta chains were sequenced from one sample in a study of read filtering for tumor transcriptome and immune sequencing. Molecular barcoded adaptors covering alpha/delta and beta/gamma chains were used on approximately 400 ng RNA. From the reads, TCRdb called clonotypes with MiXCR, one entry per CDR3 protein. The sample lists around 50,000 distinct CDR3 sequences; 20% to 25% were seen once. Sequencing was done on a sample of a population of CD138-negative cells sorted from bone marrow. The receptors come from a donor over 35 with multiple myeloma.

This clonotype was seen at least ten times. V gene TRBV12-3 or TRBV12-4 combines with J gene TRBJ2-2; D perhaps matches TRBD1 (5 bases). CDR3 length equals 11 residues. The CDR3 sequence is CAGADTGELFF. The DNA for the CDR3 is TGTGCAGGGGCCGACACCGGGGAGCTGTTTTTT.

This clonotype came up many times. CDR3 nucleotide sequence: TGCGCCAGCAGCCTACGACTAGCGGGTAGCTCCTACAATGAGCAGTTCTTC. Its protein is CASSLRLAGSSYNEQFF. The rearrangement joins TRBV4-1 to TRBJ2-1; 10 bases map to TRBD2. With V trimmed by 4 bases and J by 0 bases, 6 bases remained unmatched. CDR1 is MGHRA and CDR2 is YSYEKL in the germline V gene. This CDR3 has 17 residues.

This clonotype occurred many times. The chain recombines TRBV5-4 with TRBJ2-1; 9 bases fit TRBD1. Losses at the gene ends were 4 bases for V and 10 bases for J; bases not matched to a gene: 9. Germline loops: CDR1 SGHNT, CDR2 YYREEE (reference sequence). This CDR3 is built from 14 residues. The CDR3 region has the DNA TGTGCCAGCAGCCCGGGACAGGGAGGTGGAGAGCAGTTCTTC. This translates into CASSPGQGGGEQFF. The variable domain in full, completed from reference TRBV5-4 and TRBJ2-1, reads ETGVTQSPTHLIKTRGQQVTLRCSSQSGHNTVSWYQQALGQGPQFIFQYYREEENGRGNFPPRFSGLQFPNYSSELNVNALELDDSALYLCASSPGQGGGEQFFGPGTRLTVL.

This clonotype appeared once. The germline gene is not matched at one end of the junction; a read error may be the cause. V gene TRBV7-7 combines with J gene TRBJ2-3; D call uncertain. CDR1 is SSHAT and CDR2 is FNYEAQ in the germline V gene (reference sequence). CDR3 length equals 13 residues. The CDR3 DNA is TGTGCTAGCAGCCCGGCCCAACAGCCAACGCAGTATTTT. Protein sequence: CASSPAQQPTQYF.

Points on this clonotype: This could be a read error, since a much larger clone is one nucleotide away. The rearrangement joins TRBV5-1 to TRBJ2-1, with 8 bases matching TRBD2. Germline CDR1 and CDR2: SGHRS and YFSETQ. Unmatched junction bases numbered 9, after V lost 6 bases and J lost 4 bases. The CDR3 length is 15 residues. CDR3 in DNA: TGCGCCAGCAACCCACTAGCGGCCCAGTACAATGAGCAGTTCTTC. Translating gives CASNPLAAQYNEQFF.

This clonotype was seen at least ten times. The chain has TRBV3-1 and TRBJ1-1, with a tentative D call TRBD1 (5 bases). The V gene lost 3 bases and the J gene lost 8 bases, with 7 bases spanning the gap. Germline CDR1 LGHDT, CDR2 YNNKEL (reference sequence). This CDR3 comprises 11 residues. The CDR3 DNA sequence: TGTGCCAGCAGCCAGAGACAGGAAGCTTTCTTT. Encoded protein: CASSQRQEAFF. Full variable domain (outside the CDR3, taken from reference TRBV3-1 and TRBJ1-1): DTAVSQTPKYLVTQMGNDKSIKCEQNLGHDTMYWYKQDSKKFLKIMFSYNNKELIINETVPNRFSPKSPDKAHLNLHINSLELGDSAVYFCASSQRQEAFFGQGTRLTVV.

CDR3 in amino acids: CSVVSSGRAYEQYF. The CDR3 region has the DNA TGCAGCGTTGTATCTAGCGGGAGGGCCTACGAGCAGTACTTC. The V call is TRBV29-1, the J call TRBJ2-7; TRBD2 aligns across 12 bases. V was pared by 4 bases and J by 2 bases, with 3 bases of the junction left unmatched. From germline, CDR1 is SQVTM and CDR2 ANQGSEA. The CDR3 contains 14 residues.

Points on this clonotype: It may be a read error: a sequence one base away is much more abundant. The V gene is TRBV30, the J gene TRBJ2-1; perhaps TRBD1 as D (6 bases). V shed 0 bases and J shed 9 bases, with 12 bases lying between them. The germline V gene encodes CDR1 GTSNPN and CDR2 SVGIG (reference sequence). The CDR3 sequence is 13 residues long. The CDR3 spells CAWSVQGGGEQFF. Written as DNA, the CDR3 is TGTGCCTGGAGTGTACAAGGGGGTGGTGAGCAGTTCTTC.

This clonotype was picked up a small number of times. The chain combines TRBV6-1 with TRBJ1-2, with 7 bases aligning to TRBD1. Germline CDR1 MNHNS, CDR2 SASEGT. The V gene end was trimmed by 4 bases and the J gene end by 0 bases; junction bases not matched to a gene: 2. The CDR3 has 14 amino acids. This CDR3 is CASSAGTANYGYTF. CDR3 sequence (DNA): TGTGCCAGCAGTGCCGGGACAGCTAACTATGGCTACACCTTC.

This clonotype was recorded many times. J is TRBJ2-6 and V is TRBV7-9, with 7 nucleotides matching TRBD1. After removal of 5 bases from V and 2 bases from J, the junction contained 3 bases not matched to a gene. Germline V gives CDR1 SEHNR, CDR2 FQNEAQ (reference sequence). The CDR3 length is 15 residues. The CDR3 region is CASSPGTAGANVLTF. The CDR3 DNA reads TGTGCCAGCAGCCCCGGGACAGCTGGGGCCAACGTCCTGACTTTC. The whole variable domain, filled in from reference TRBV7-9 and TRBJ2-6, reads DTGVSQNPRHKITKRGQNVTFRCDPISEHNRLYWYRQTLGQGPEFLTYFQNEAQLEKSRLLSDRFSAERPKGSFSTLEIQRTEQGDSAMYLCASSPGTAGANVLTFGAGSRLTVL.

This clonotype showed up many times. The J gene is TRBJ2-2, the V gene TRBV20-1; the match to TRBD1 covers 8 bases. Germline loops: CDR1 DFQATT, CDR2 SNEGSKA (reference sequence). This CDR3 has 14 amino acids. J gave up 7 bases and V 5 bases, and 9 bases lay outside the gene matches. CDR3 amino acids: CSASTDRAGGELFF. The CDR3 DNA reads TGCAGTGCTTCCACGGACAGGGCCGGCGGGGAGCTGTTTTTT.

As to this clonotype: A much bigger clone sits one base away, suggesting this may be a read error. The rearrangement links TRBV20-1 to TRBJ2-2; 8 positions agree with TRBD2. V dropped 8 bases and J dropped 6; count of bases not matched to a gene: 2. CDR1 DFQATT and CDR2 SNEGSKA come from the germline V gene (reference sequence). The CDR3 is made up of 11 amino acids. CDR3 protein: CSRRGAGELFF. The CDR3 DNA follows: TGCAGTCGGCGGGGGGCCGGGGAGCTGTTTTTT.

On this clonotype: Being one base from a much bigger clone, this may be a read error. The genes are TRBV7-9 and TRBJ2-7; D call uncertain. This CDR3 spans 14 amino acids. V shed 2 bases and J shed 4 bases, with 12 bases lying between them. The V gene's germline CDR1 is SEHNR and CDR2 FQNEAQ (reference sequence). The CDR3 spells CASSLSYVGYEQYF. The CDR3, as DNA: TGTGCCAGCAGCTTATCGTACGTGGGGTACGAGCAGTACTTC.